The clone carrying this T cell receptor (beta chain) came up a few times. Its matching antigen is unknown. The data originate from a study of T-cell memory formation after mild COVID-19. Study background: The TCR clusters were mostly specific to one donor.

TCRdb ran MiXCR on the 5' RACE reads and lists one entry per CDR3 protein. Among 250,000 to 300,000 distinct CDR3 sequences, around 15% were seen once, and the ten largest hold roughly 24%. General study points: CD4+ contracting clones were found mainly in CM and EM, and CD8+ ones in EMRA. Pre-infection memory carried some responding clones, suggesting that cross-reactive memory joined. The authors did not confirm SARS-CoV-2 specificity of second-wave clones peaking day 37.

This CDR3 has 10 amino acids. Germline loops: CDR1 SGHTA, CDR2 FQGNSA. Trimming took off 1 base at V and 13 bases at J, with 7 bases between the two ends. This clonotype was sampled from a man between 18 and 35 years old who had mild COVID-19 (a few samples of this study predate the infection). Cell type and time point are not known. The J gene is TRBJ2-5, the V gene TRBV7-2; D is unresolved. Material: PBMCs or a T cell subset sorted from them (not recorded which). CDR3 sequence reads: CASSLEVMYF. The CDR3 bases are TGTGCCAGCAGCTTAGAAGTGATGTACTTC.